The 28 T cell receptor beta chains listed next were all sequenced from one sample in a study of T cells in Graves' hyperthyroidism and ophthalmopathy. TCR beta CDR3 regions were amplified from RNA transcripts. HTBI primers were used for first-round RT-PCR of the TCR CDR3. MiXCR was run by TCRdb on the multiplex PCR reads, yielding one entry per CDR3 protein. Of hundreds of thousands of distinct CDR3 sequences in the sample, 25% to 30% were seen once. Sequencing used blood. The receptors here all came from a man aged 40-55 years with Graves' hyperthyroidism that later progressed to Graves' ophthalmopathy.

At least ten counts were recorded for this clonotype. The genes are TRBV5-1 and TRBJ2-5, with 8 positions matching TRBD2. Germline V gene data show CDR1 as SGHRS and CDR2 as YFSETQ. The CDR3 loop spans 15 amino acids. Losses at the gene ends were 0 bases for V and 2 bases for J; bases not matched to a gene: 3. CDR3 in amino acids: CASSLAAGAQETQYF. The CDR3 DNA sequence: TGCGCCAGCAGCTTGGCAGCGGGGGCACAAGAGACCCAGTACTTC.

The rearrangement uses TRBV7-8 and TRBJ2-7; 8 nucleotides match TRBD1. The V gene end was trimmed by 1 base and the J gene end by 9 bases; junction bases not matched to a gene: 5. The CDR3 is 13 residues long. Germline V CDR1 and CDR2: SGHVS, FQNEAQ. CDR3 sequence reads: CASSLVQQGVQYF. CDR3 bases: TGTGCCAGCAGCTTAGTACAACAGGGGGTGCAGTACTTC.

This clonotype was seen once. This rearrangement joins TRBV30 to TRBJ2-7; unclear D gene. CDR1 is GTSNPN, CDR2 SVGIG, per germline (reference sequence). The CDR3 length is 13 residues. V was clipped by 2 bases and J by 5 bases, with 13 bases between them. The CDR3 nucleotides are TGTGCCTGGAGTCCAGCGAATGGGGACGAGCAGTACTTC. This codes for CAWSPANGDEQYF.

This clonotype has a count of ten or more. The gene calls are TRBV9 and TRBJ2-5; 9 nucleotides match TRBD1. The germline V gene has CDR1 SGDLS and CDR2 YYNGEE. The CDR3 totals 15 residues. The V segment lost 3 bases and the J segment 2 bases; nucleotides outside the gene matches: 5. DNA of the CDR3: TGTGCCAGCAGCGCCCCCGGGACAGGGCAAGAGACCCAGTACTTC. Amino acids: CASSAPGTGQETQYF.

Ten or more counts support this clonotype. The rearrangement uses TRBV20-1 and TRBJ2-7; no clear D gene. The germline gives CDR1 DFQATT, CDR2 SNEGSKA (reference sequence). The V gene lost 3 bases and the J gene lost 4 bases, with 10 bases spanning the gap. The CDR3 length is 12 residues. This CDR3 is CSARETLYEQYF. CDR3 nucleotide sequence: TGCAGTGCTAGGGAGACCCTATACGAGCAGTACTTC.

There are many counts of this clonotype. V gene TRBV28 combines with J gene TRBJ1-6; D is unresolved. The CDR3 runs 15 residues. From germline, CDR1 is MDHEN and CDR2 SYDVKM. Trimming removed 5 bases at V and 6 bases at J, with 14 bases between. CDR3 in DNA: TGTGCCAGCAGTAGGCCGGGATCCCCTAATTCACCCCTCCACTTT. Translation: CASSRPGSPNSPLHF.

This clonotype has at least ten counts. This chain connects TRBV6-5 to TRBJ2-2, with D possibly TRBD2 on 5 matching bases. V lost 0 bases, J lost 5 bases, and 13 bases lay in between. This CDR3 is built from 16 residues. The V gene's germline CDR1 is MNHEY and CDR2 SVGAGI. CDR3 nucleotide sequence: TGTGCCAGCAGTTACTCTGGACTCGATGAAACCGGGGAGCTGTTTTTT. Residues: CASSYSGLDETGELFF.

This clonotype has at least ten counts. This CDR3 fails to terminate in the conserved phenylalanine or tryptophan, so it likely reflects a read error. The DNA is left out, because the CDR3 cannot be placed on it with certainty; the CDR3 is given as TCRdb lists it. This rearrangement joins TRBV15 to TRBJ1-1. Looked up from germline, CDR1 is LNHNV and CDR2 is YYDKDF (reference sequence). The CDR3 spans 14 residues, counting both ends. The CDR3 protein is CATSRDRVAARLHP.

In this sample, this clonotype turned up many times. The rearrangement joins TRBV29-1 to TRBJ2-7; D remains unclear. Germline V gene lookup returns CDR1 SQVTM and CDR2 ANQGSEA. V lost 2 bases and J lost 6, with 14 bases in between. CDR3 size: 13 residues. The CDR3 sequence: CSVETPEGIEQYF. The CDR3 DNA is TGCAGCGTTGAAACCCCGGAAGGGATCGAGCAGTACTTC.

This clonotype was found many times. The gene calls are TRBV5-1 and TRBJ2-7; 8 bases line up with TRBD1. Losses at the gene ends were 4 bases for V and 1 base for J; bases not matched to a gene: 7. The CDR3 length is 15 residues. Germline CDR1 reads SGHRS; CDR2 reads YFSETQ. The CDR3 is CASSTAGTGSYEQYF. In DNA, the CDR3 is TGCGCCAGCAGCACCGCCGGGACAGGTTCCTACGAGCAGTACTTC.

This clonotype was counted ten times or more. The V call is TRBV6-1, the J call TRBJ2-5, with D unresolved. There are 13 residues in the CDR3. V shed 2 bases and J shed 11 bases, with 15 bases lying between them. Per germline, CDR1 MNHNS and CDR2 SASEGT. DNA for the CDR3: TGTGCCAGCAGTGAAAACGGCTCGCGACTTCAGTACTTC. This encodes CASSENGSRLQYF.

The chain has TRBV7-9 and TRBJ2-7, with a tentative D call TRBD2 (6 bases). Germline V CDR1 and CDR2: SEHNR, FQNEAQ (reference sequence). The CDR3 has 14 residues. Trimming removed 1 base at V and 2 bases at J, with 9 bases between. The CDR3 here is CASSLGLGAYEQYF. In nucleotides, the CDR3 is TGTGCCAGCAGCTTAGGACTAGGTGCCTACGAGCAGTACTTC. Looking up the rest from reference TRBV7-9 and TRBJ2-7 gives the full variable domain: DTGVSQNPRHKITKRGQNVTFRCDPISEHNRLYWYRQTLGQGPEFLTYFQNEAQLEKSRLLSDRFSAERPKGSFSTLEIQRTEQGDSAMYLCASSLGLGAYEQYFGPGTRLTVT.

This clonotype appeared many times. The V and J genes are TRBV19 and TRBJ2-7; the D is unclear. CDR1 LNHDA and CDR2 SQIVND come from the germline V gene (reference sequence). This CDR3 is built from 16 residues. V shed 7 bases and J shed 0 bases, with 19 bases lying between them. CDR3: CASNDLLSTSSYEQYF. In DNA form, the CDR3 reads TGTGCCAGTAACGATCTGCTATCGACAAGCTCCTACGAGCAGTACTTC.

This chain links TRBV6-2 or TRBV6-3 with TRBJ2-7; perhaps TRBD1 as D (5 bases). This CDR3 has 15 residues. V shed 7 bases and J shed 0 bases, with 16 bases lying between them. Germline CDR1 is MNHEY and CDR2 is SVGEGT. CDR3 nucleotide sequence: TGTGCCAGCACCCAAAGGGGCAGGCTCTCCTACGAGCAGTACTTC. Encoded protein: CASTQRGRLSYEQYF.

There are many counts of this clonotype. The rearrangement links TRBV6-5 to TRBJ1-2; D is possibly TRBD1 (6 bases). The ends were cut back, 0 bases at V and 4 bases at J, with 9 bases in the middle. The CDR3 consists of 14 residues. Germline lookup yields CDR1 MNHEY and CDR2 SVGAGI. This CDR3 is CASSYSNRAYGYTF. CDR3 DNA sequence: TGTGCCAGCAGTTACTCAAACAGGGCCTATGGCTACACCTTC.

The CDR3 sequence is CASSLGTGLEAFF. Written as DNA, the CDR3 is TGTGCCAGCAGTTTAGGGACAGGTCTAGAAGCTTTCTTT. This sequence joins TRBV12-3 or TRBV12-4 and TRBJ1-1; TRBD1 matches at 7 bases. The J segment lost 8 bases and the V segment lost 1 base, leaving 4 bases of the junction unmatched. The CDR3 is 13 residues long.

This clonotype was counted a single time. This sequence joins TRBV5-1 and TRBJ1-1; D gene ambiguous. CDR3 length: 12 amino acids. V dropped 1 base and J dropped 7 bases, with 8 bases sitting between them. Germline loops: CDR1 SGHRS, CDR2 YFSETQ. CDR3 residues: CASSLSRSEAFF. DNA for the CDR3: TGCGCCAGCAGCTTGAGTCGGAGTGAAGCTTTCTTT.

This clonotype was picked up many times. J is TRBJ1-1 and V is TRBV29-1; unclear D gene. The CDR3 spans 13 residues. Trimming took off 2 bases at V and 8 bases at J, with 15 bases between the two ends. Germline V gene sequence: CDR1 SQVTM, CDR2 ANQGSEA. DNA of the CDR3: TGCAGCGTTGAACAAGACGTAGAAGGGGAAGCTTTCTTT. It specifies CSVEQDVEGEAFF.

In its sample, this clonotype was seen many times. The chain joins TRBV6-1 to TRBJ1-5; D not certain. This CDR3 comprises 13 residues. From germline, CDR1 is MNHNS and CDR2 SASEGT. V shed 3 bases and J shed 6 bases, with 9 bases lying between them. The CDR3 is CASSDNSGQPQHF. CDR3 nucleotides: TGTGCCAGCAGTGACAATTCCGGTCAGCCCCAGCATTTT.

There are many counts of this clonotype. The rearrangement joins TRBV19 to TRBJ2-7; TRBD1 is a possible D gene (6 bases). The ends were cut back, 3 bases at V and 0 bases at J, with 12 bases in the middle. Germline CDR1 is LNHDA and CDR2 is SQIVND (reference sequence). CDR3 length: 15 amino acids. CDR3 sequence reads: CASSMVTGGSYEQYF. In nucleotides, the CDR3 is TGTGCCAGTAGTATGGTGACAGGCGGCTCCTACGAGCAGTACTTC.

This clonotype was seen repeatedly, ten times or more. The chain has TRBV4-1 and TRBJ2-7; 10 bases are shared with TRBD1. V dropped 4 bases and J dropped 7; count of bases not matched to a gene: 4. The CDR3 length is 13 residues. CDR1 is MGHRA, CDR2 YSYEKL, per germline. The CDR3 here is CASSPGQGWEQYF. CDR3 in DNA: TGCGCCAGCAGCCCGGGACAGGGGTGGGAGCAGTACTTC.

This clonotype appeared many times. This chain uses TRBV11-2 with TRBJ2-2; 9 bases match TRBD1. The CDR3 length is 16 residues. CDR1 SGHAT and CDR2 FQNNGV come from the germline V gene. Unmatched junction bases numbered 8, after V lost 4 bases and J lost 5 bases. The CDR3 spells CASSSTGTGKTGELFF. Here the CDR3 DNA reads TGTGCCAGCAGCTCAACCGGGACAGGGAAAACCGGGGAGCTGTTTTTT. The variable domain in full, completed from reference TRBV11-2 and TRBJ2-2, reads EAGVAQSPRYKIIEKRQSVAFWCNPISGHATLYWYQQILGQGPKLLIQFQNNGVVDDSQLPKDRFSAERLKGVDSTLKIQPAKLEDSAVYLCASSSTGTGKTGELFFGEGSRLTVL.

This clonotype was found many times. The rearrangement links TRBV30 to TRBJ2-6; D ambiguous. The germline CDR1 and CDR2 sequences are GTSNPN and SVGIG (reference sequence). Trimming shortened V by 5 bases and J by 0 bases, and 2 bases separated the two germline ends. The CDR3 is 12 residues long. The CDR3 loop reads CAWGSGANVLTF. As DNA, the CDR3 is TGTGCCTGGGGCTCTGGGGCCAACGTCCTGACTTTC.

The chain links TRBV6-1 to TRBJ2-7; 10 bases match TRBD2. CDR3 length: 16 amino acids. J was trimmed by 5 bases and V by 2 bases; bases with no gene match: 9. The germline CDR1 and CDR2 sequences are MNHNS and SASEGT. The CDR3 coding sequence is TGTGCCAGCAGTGAATTATCGAGCGGGAGGGAGGACGAGCAGTACTTC. As protein: CASSELSSGREDEQYF.

This clonotype was found many times. The V call is TRBV20-1, the J call TRBJ2-7, with D hard to call. V gave up 3 bases and J gave up 3 bases, with 15 bases separating them. The CDR3 sequence is 14 residues long. Germline values: CDR1 DFQATT, CDR2 SNEGSKA (reference sequence). The DNA of the CDR3 is TGCAGTGCTAGTAGGTCAGGTCCATTCTACGAGCAGTACTTC. This gives the protein CSASRSGPFYEQYF.

This clonotype was counted between two and nine times. The chain links TRBV28 to TRBJ1-6; 7 positions match TRBD1. CDR1 is MDHEN, CDR2 SYDVKM, per germline. CDR3 length equals 16 residues. V trimming: 7 bases; J trimming: 1 base; junction bases outside the gene matches: 7. The CDR3 DNA follows: TGTGCCAGCACCGAGACAGGGCATTCCTATAATTCACCCCTCCACTTT. Its translation is CASTETGHSYNSPLHF.

This chain uses TRBV6-5 with TRBJ1-2; D possibly corresponds to TRBD1 (6 bases). Trimming took off 2 bases at V and 7 bases at J, with 14 bases between the two ends. CDR3 size: 14 residues. Germline loops: CDR1 MNHEY, CDR2 SVGAGI. The CDR3 DNA is TGTGCCAGCAGTTACGCCAGCGGGGGCCGTGGCTACACCTTC. Its translation: CASSYASGGRGYTF.

The V gene is TRBV28, the J gene TRBJ2-7, with TRBD1 as a possible D gene (6 bases). Trimming removed 3 bases from V and 6 bases from J, with 15 bases in between. Germline V gene sequence: CDR1 MDHEN, CDR2 SYDVKM. The CDR3 covers 14 residues. The CDR3 nucleotides read TGTGCCAGCAGTTTTACCCCACAGGGAGCCGAGCAGTACTTC. As protein: CASSFTPQGAEQYF. The full variable domain, completed using reference TRBV28 and TRBJ2-7, is DVKVTQSSRYLVKRTGEKVFLECVQDMDHENMFWYRQDPGLGLRLIYFSYDVKMKEKGDIPEGYSVSREKKERFSLILESASTNQTSMYLCASSFTPQGAEQYFGPGTRLTVT.